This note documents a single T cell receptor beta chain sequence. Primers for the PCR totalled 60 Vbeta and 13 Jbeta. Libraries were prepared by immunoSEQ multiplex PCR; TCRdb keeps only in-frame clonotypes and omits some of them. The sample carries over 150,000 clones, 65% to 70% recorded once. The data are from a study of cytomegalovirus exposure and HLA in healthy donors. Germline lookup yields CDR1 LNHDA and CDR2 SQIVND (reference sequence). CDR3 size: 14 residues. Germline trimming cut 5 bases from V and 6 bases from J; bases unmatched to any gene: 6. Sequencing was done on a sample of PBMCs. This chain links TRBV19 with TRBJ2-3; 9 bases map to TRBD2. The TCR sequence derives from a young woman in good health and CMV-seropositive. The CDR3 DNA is TGTGCCAGTAGTCGTAGCGGGGGTTATGATACGCAGTATTTT. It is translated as CASSRSGGYDTQYF. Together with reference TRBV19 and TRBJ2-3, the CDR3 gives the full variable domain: DGGITQSPKYLFRKEGQNVTLSCEQNLNHDAMYWYRQDPGQGLRLIYYSQIVNDFQKGDIAEGYSVSREKKESFPLTVTSAQKNPTAFYLCASSRSGGYDTQYFGPGTRLTVL.